The 16 T cell receptor beta chains below come from one sample, sequenced in a study of Graves' ophthalmopathy and Graves' hyperthyroidism. RNA transcripts served as template for amplifying TCR beta CDR3 sequences. RT-PCR with HTBI primers came first, then second-round multiplex PCR. Using its own MiXCR run on the multiplex PCR reads, TCRdb lists one record per CDR3 protein. The sample shows over a million distinct CDR3 sequences, about two fifths of them seen only once. The sample taken for sequencing was peripheral blood or thyroid tissue (not recorded which). The receptors shown here come from an adult man with Graves' hyperthyroidism.

The V gene is TRBV7-3, the J gene TRBJ1-1; the D is unclear. The CDR3 runs to 15 residues. With 5 bases removed from V and 7 bases from J, the gap between germline ends came to 20 bases. Germline CDR1 and CDR2: SGHTA and FQGTGA. The CDR3 protein is CASSRSNAQHSEAFF. CDR3 nucleotide sequence: TGTGCCAGCAGCCGCAGCAATGCGCAACACAGTGAAGCTTTCTTT. The variable domain in full, with the rest retrieved from reference TRBV7-3 and TRBJ1-1, is GAGVSQTPSNKVTEKGKYVELRCDPISGHTALYWYRQSLGQGPEFLIYFQGTGAADDSGLPNDRFFAVRPEGSVSTLKIQRTERGDSAVYLCASSRSNAQHSEAFFGQGTRLTVV.

A remark on this clonotype: A read error may explain this, as a much larger clone is one base away. CDR3 loop: CASSESDSQNYGCTF. The CDR3 DNA is TGCGCCAGCAGTGAGTCAGACAGTCAGAACTATGGCTGCACCTTC. The chain is built from TRBV10-2 and TRBJ1-2, with D possibly being TRBD1 (5 bases). The CDR3 is 15 residues long. Germline CDR1 and CDR2: WSHSY and SAAADI.

Regarding this clonotype: A much larger clonotype is one base distant, so this may be a read error. Here the CDR3 omits its conserved ending phenylalanine or tryptophan, so a read error is the likely source. The J gene is TRBJ1-6, the V gene TRBV7-8; no clear D gene. The CDR3 spans 14 residues. Looked up from germline, CDR1 is SGHVS and CDR2 is FQNEAQ. The V end lost 5 bases, the J end lost 11 bases, and 16 bases lay between the germline ends. The CDR3 is CASSLYLEVAPLHI. The CDR3 nucleotides are TGTGCCAGCAGCCTTTATCTGGAAGTCGCACCCCTCCACATT.

This clonotype was counted ten times or more. The rearrangement uses TRBV7-9 and TRBJ2-7; the D call may be TRBD1 or TRBD2 (5 bases each). Between the trimmed V and J ends, which lost 6 bases and 1 base, there was a span of 16 bases. The germline gives CDR1 SEHNR, CDR2 FQNEAQ (reference sequence). This CDR3 region has 15 residues. The DNA of the CDR3 is TGTGCCAGCAGTCACCAGGGACCTGGGTCCTACGAGCAGTACTTC. Translated, it gives CASSHQGPGSYEQYF.

As to this clonotype: A much larger clone sits a single nucleotide away, making a read error possible. The chain uses TRBV2 and TRBJ1-1; no clear D. The V end lost 7 bases, the J end lost 6 bases, and 15 bases lay between the germline ends. The CDR3 consists of 13 residues. Germline V gene lookup returns CDR1 SNHLY and CDR2 FYNNEI. The CDR3 DNA reads as TGTGCCAGCACCCCCCGACCGGACGCTGAAGCTTTCTTT. Translation: CASTPRPDAEAFF. Based on the CDR3 plus reference TRBV2 and TRBJ1-1, the full variable domain is EPEVTQTPSHQVTQMGQEVILRCVPISNHLYFYWYRQILGQKVEFLVSFYNNEISEKSEIFDDQFSVERPDGSNFTLKIRSTKLEDSAMYFCASTPRPDAEAFFGQGTRLTVV.

In its sample, this clonotype was seen many times. This chain joins TRBV19 and TRBJ2-7, with 8 bases matching TRBD1. Germline trimming cut 5 bases from V and 6 bases from J; bases unmatched to any gene: 9. Germline-derived CDR1 and CDR2 are LNHDA and SQIVND (reference sequence). The CDR3 extends over 14 amino acids. CDR3 region: CASSLLDRDGEQYF. In nucleotides, the CDR3 is TGTGCCAGTAGTTTACTGGACAGGGACGGCGAGCAGTACTTC. Full variable domain (rest looked up from reference TRBV19 and TRBJ2-7): DGGITQSPKYLFRKEGQNVTLSCEQNLNHDAMYWYRQDPGQGLRLIYYSQIVNDFQKGDIAEGYSVSREKKESFPLTVTSAQKNPTAFYLCASSLLDRDGEQYFGPGTRLTVT.

This clonotype has just a few counts. The rearrangement uses TRBV9 and TRBJ1-5; 10 positions match TRBD1. Germline CDR1 reads SGDLS; CDR2 reads YYNGEE. The CDR3 is 16 residues long. The J segment lost 4 bases and the V segment lost 4 bases, leaving 8 bases of the junction unmatched. CDR3 in amino acids: CASSQAGQGGNQPQHF. In DNA, the CDR3 is TGTGCCAGCAGCCAAGCCGGACAGGGGGGGAATCAGCCCCAGCATTTT.

As for this clonotype: This CDR3 is missing its conserved last phenylalanine or tryptophan, likely due to a read error. The limits of the CDR3 on the DNA are not certain, so only TCRdb's listed CDR3 is given. V is TRBV7-9 and J is TRBJ1-3; no DNA check was done on the table's D call, TRBD1. The CDR3 is made up of 16 amino acids, end residues included. Germline CDR1 reads SEHNR; CDR2 reads FQNEAQ (reference sequence). CDR3: CASQRNRHSSGNTITD.

To note about this clonotype: At one end the junction does not follow the germline gene, possibly because of a read error. The rearrangement joins TRBV11-2 to TRBJ1-2; maybe TRBD1 (5 bases). The length of the CDR3 is 15 residues. The germline CDR1 and CDR2 sequences are SGHAT and FQNNGV. In nucleotides, the CDR3 is TGCGCCAGCAGCCGAGGGGACTCCGACCCGAGCGGCTACACCTTC. Its protein product is CASSRGDSDPSGYTF.

This clonotype came up many times. This chain connects TRBV9 to TRBJ1-3, with D possibly being TRBD1 (5 bases). This CDR3 has 15 amino acids. Germline CDR1 is SGDLS and CDR2 is YYNGEE. V was clipped by 0 bases and J by 4 bases, with 11 bases between them. DNA of the CDR3: TGTGCCAGCAGCGTAGAGGGGAATATGGGAAACACCATATATTTT. Translated, it gives CASSVEGNMGNTIYF. The full variable domain, in which reference TRBV9 and TRBJ1-3 provide the parts outside the CDR3, is DSGVTQTPKHLITATGQRVTLRCSPRSGDLSVYWYQQSLDQGLQFLIQYYNGEERAKGNILERFSAQQFPDLHSELNLSSLELGDSALYFCASSVEGNMGNTIYFGEGSWLTVV.

This clonotype was detected many times. V and J are TRBV5-1 and TRBJ1-2; 7 bases map to TRBD1. The germline V gene has CDR1 SGHRS and CDR2 YFSETQ. The CDR3 covers 17 residues. The ends lost 4 bases at V and 0 bases at J; junction bases unmatched: 12. CDR3 DNA sequence: TGCGCCAGCAGCGGACCACGACAGGGAAGGACTAACTATGGCTACACCTTC. Protein product: CASSGPRQGRTNYGYTF.

V and J are TRBV20-1 and TRBJ2-7, with a possible D match to TRBD2 (5 bases). The ends were cut back, 6 bases at V and 7 bases at J, with 19 bases in the middle. CDR3 length equals 13 residues. Germline values: CDR1 DFQATT, CDR2 SNEGSKA (reference sequence). Here the CDR3 reads CSASREGPGEQYF. The DNA of the CDR3 is TGCAGTGCCAGTAGAGAAGGGCCGGGAGAGCAGTACTTC.

The chain couples TRBV15 to TRBJ1-2; D might be TRBD1 (6 bases). The CDR3 spans 14 residues. The germline gives CDR1 LNHNV, CDR2 YYDKDF (reference sequence). V gave up 3 bases and J gave up 3 bases, with 11 bases separating them. The CDR3 DNA sequence: TGTGCCACCAGCAGCTGGGGGCACGACTATGGCTACACCTTC. It translates to CATSSWGHDYGYTF.

The rearrangement links TRBV19 to TRBJ2-7, with TRBD1 as a possible D gene (6 bases). Trimming took off 5 bases at V and 2 bases at J, with 16 bases between the two ends. This CDR3 spans 15 amino acids. CDR1 and CDR2 (germline): LNHDA, SQIVND (reference sequence). The CDR3 bases are TGTGCCAGTAGTCAAATTCGGGACAAGACCTACGAGCAGTACTTC. This codes for CASSQIRDKTYEQYF.

The CDR3, as DNA: TGTGCCAGCAGCCCGATCGAGAGACCTTACTTC. It codes for CASSPIERPYF. The chain couples TRBV7-2 to TRBJ2-5; D is undetermined. Germline V CDR1 and CDR2: SGHTA, FQGNSA. V lost 5 bases, J lost 14 bases, and 15 bases lay in between. CDR3 length: 11 residues.

Notes on this clonotype: A much larger clone lies a single base off, so this may be a read error. DNA for the CDR3: TGTGCCAGCAGTGCCAGTACGACTAGCAGGAGTAGGGAGACCCAGTACTTC. This gives the protein CASSASTTSRSRETQYF. The chain combines TRBV10-3 with TRBJ2-5; 7 nucleotides agree with TRBD2. The CDR3 runs to 17 residues. The germline gives CDR1 ENHRY, CDR2 SYGVKD.